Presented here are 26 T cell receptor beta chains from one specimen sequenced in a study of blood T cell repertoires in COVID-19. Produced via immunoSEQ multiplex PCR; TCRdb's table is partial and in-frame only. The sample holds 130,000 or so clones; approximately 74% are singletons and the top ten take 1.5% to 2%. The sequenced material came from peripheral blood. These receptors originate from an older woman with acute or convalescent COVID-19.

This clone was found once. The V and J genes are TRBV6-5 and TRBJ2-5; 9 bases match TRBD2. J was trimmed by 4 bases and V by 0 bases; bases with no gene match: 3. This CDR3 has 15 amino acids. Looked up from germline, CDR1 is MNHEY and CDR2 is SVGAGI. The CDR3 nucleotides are TGTGCCAGCAGTTACTCCGGCGGGGGGGGAGAGACCCAGTACTTC. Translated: CASSYSGGGGETQYF.

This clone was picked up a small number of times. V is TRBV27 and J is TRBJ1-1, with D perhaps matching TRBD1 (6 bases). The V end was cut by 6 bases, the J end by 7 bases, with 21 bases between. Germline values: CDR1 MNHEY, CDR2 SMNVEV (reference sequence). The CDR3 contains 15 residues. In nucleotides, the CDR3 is TGTGCCAGCAGCCCTAGACAGGCTGGAAGGAGTGAAGCTTTCTTT. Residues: CASSPRQAGRSEAFF.

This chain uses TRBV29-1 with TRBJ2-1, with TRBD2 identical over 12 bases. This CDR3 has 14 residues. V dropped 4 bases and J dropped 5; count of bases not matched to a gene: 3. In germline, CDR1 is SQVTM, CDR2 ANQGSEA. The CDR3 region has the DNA TGCAGCGTTGGGGGACTAGCGGGCAACAATGAGCAGTTCTTC. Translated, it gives CSVGGLAGNNEQFF.

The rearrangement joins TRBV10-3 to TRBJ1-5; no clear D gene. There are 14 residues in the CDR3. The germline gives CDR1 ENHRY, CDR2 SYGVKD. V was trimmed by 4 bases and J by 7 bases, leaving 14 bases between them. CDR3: CAISGGREGQPQHF. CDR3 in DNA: TGTGCCATCAGTGGCGGGAGGGAAGGGCAGCCCCAGCATTTT.

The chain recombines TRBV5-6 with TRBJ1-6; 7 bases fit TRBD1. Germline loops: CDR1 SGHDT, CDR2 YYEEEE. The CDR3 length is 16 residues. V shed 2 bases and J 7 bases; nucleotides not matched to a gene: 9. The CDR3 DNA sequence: TGTGCCAGCAGCTTAAGGGCAGACAGGGTGAATTCACCCCTCCACTTT. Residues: CASSLRADRVNSPLHF.

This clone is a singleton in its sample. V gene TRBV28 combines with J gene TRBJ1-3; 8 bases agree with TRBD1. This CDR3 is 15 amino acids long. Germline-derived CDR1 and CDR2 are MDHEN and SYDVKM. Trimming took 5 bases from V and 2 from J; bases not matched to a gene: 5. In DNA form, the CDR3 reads TGTGCCAGCAGTCCCGTGACAGGGGCTGGAAACACCATATATTTT. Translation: CASSPVTGAGNTIYF.

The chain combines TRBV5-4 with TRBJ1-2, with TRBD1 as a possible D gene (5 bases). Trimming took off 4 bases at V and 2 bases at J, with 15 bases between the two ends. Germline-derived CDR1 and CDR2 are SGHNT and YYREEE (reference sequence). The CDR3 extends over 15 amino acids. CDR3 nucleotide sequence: TGTGCCAGCAGCCCCGGGGGACGGATAAACTATGGCTACACCTTC. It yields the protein CASSPGGRINYGYTF.

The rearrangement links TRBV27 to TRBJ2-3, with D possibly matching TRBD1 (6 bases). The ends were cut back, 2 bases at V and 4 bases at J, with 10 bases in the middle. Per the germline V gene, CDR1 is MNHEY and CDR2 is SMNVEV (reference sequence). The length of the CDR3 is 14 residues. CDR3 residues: CASSLNRVSDTQYF. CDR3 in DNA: TGTGCCAGCAGTTTAAACAGGGTTTCAGATACGCAGTATTTT.

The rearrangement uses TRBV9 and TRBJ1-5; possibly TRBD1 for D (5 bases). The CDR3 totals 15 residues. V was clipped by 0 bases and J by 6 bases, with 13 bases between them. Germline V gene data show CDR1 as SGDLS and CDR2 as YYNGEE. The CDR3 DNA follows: TGTGCCAGCAGCGTAGGATCAGGGCTGGGTCAGCCCCAGCATTTT. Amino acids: CASSVGSGLGQPQHF.

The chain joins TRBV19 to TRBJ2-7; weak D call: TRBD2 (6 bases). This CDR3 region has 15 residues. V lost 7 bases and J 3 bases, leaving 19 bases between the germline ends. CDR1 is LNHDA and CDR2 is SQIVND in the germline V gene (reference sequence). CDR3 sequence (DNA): TGTGCCAGTACGGGTGGGACCGGAGGGCACTACGAGCAGTACTTC. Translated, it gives CASTGGTGGHYEQYF.

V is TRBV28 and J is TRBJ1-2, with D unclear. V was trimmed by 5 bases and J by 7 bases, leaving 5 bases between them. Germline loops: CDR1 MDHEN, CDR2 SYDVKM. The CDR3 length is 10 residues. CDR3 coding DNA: TGTGCCAGCAGTAGTAGTGGCTACACCTTC. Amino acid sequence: CASSSSGYTF.

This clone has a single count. The CDR3 here is CASSQDRGSSNTGELFF. The CDR3 nucleotides read TGCGCCAGCAGCCAAGATCGAGGCAGTTCGAACACCGGGGAGCTGTTTTTT. J is TRBJ2-2 and V is TRBV4-1; no firm D call. The CDR3 contains 17 residues. Germline CDR1 MGHRA, CDR2 YSYEKL. Trimming shortened V by 0 bases and J by 0 bases, and 11 bases separated the two germline ends.

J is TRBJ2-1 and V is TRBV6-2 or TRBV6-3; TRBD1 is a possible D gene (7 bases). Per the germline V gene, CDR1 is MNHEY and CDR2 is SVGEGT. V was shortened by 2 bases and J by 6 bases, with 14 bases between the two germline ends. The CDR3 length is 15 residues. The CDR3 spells CASSYKEGAGNEQFF. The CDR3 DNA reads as TGTGCCAGCAGTTACAAGGAGGGGGCAGGCAATGAGCAGTTCTTC.

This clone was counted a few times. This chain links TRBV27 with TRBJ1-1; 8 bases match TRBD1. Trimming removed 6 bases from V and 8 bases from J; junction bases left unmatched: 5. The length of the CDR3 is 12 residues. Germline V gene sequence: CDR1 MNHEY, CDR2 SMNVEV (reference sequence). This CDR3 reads CASRGGQGEAFF. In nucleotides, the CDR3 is TGTGCCAGCAGGGGTGGACAGGGCGAAGCTTTCTTT.

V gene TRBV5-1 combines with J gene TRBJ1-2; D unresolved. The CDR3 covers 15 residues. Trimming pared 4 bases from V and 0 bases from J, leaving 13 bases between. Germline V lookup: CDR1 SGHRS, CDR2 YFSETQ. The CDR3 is CASSPRTDTNYGYTF. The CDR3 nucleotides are TGCGCCAGCAGCCCTCGAACAGATACTAACTATGGCTACACCTTC.

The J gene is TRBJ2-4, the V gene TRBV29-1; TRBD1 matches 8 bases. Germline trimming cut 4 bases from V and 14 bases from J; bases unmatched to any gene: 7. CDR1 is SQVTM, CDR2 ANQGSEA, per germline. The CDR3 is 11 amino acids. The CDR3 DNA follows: TGCAGCGTTGCTTTATCGGACAGGGAGTACTTC. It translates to CSVALSDREYF.

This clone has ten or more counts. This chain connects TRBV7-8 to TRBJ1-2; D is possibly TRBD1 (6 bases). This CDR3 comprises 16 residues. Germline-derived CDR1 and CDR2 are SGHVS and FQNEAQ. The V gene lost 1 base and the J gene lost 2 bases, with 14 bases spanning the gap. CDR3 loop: CASSLDGRGRNYGYTF. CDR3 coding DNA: TGTGCCAGCAGCTTAGATGGAAGGGGGAGAAACTATGGCTACACCTTC.

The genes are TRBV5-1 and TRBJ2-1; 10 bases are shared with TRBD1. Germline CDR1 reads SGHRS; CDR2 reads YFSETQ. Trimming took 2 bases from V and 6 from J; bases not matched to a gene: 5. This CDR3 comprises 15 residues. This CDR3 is CASSFRDRGSNEQFF. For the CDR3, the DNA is TGCGCCAGCAGCTTCCGGGACAGGGGAAGCAATGAGCAGTTCTTC.

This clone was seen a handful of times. CDR3 residues: CASSARRGNGYTF. Here the CDR3 DNA reads TGTGCCAGCAGTGCGCGCAGGGGGAATGGCTACACCTTC. The gene calls are TRBV6-4 and TRBJ1-2; TRBD1 aligns across 7 bases. This CDR3 is built from 13 residues. Germline lookup yields CDR1 MRHNA and CDR2 SNTAGT. Losses at the gene ends were 4 bases for V and 6 bases for J; bases not matched to a gene: 5.

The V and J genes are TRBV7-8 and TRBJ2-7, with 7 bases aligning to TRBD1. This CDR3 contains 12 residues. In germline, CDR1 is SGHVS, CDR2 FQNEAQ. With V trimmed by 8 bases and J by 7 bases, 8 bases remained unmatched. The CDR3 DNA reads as TGTGCCAGCCGGACAGGCAACGGTGAGCAGTACTTC. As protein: CASRTGNGEQYF.

The CDR3 sequence: CASSPWQGSNSPLHF. As DNA, the CDR3 is TGCGCCAGCAGCCCTTGGCAGGGATCGAATTCACCCCTCCACTTT. This sequence joins TRBV5-1 and TRBJ1-6, with D tentatively TRBD1 (5 bases). V gave up 4 bases and J gave up 7 bases, with 15 bases separating them. Looked up from germline, CDR1 is SGHRS and CDR2 is YFSETQ. CDR3 length equals 15 residues.

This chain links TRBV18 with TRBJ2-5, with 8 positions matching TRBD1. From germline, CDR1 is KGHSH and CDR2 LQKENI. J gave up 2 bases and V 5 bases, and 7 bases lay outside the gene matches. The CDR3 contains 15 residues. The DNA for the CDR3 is TGTGCCAGCTCATCGACAGGGGCGAAGCAAGAGACCCAGTACTTC. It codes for CASSSTGAKQETQYF. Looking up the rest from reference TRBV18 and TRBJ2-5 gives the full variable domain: NAGVMQNPRHLVRRRGQEARLRCSPMKGHSHVYWYRQLPEEGLKFMVYLQKENIIDESGMPKERFSAEFPKEGPSILRIQQVVRGDSAAYFCASSSTGAKQETQYFGPGTRLLVL.

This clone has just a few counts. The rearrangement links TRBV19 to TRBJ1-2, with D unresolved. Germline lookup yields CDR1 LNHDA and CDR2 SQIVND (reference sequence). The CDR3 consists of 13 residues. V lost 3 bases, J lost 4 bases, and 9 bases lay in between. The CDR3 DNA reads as TGTGCCAGTAGTATGGGCTTGGGCTATGGCTACACCTTC. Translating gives CASSMGLGYGYTF.

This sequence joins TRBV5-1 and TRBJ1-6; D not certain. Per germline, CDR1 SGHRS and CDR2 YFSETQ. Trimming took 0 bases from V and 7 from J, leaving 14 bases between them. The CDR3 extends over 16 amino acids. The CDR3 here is CASSLAPLPRNSPLHF. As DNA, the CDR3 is TGCGCCAGCAGCTTGGCCCCCTTACCTAGGAATTCACCCCTCCACTTT. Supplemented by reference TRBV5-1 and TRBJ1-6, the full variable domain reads KAGVTQTPRYLIKTRGQQVTLSCSPISGHRSVSWYQQTPGQGLQFLFEYFSETQRNKGNFPGRFSGRQFSNSRSEMNVSTLELGDSALYLCASSLAPLPRNSPLHFGNGTRLTVT.

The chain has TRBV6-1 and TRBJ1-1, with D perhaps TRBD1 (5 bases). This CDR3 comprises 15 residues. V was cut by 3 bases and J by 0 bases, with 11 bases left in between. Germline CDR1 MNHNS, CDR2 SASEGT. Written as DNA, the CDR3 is TGTGCCAGCAGTGAGATGGGGGGTCTGAACACTGAAGCTTTCTTT. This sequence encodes CASSEMGGLNTEAFF.

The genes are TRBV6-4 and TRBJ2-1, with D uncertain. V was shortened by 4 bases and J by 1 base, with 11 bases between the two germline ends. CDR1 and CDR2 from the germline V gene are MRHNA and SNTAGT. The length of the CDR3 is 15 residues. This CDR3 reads CASSVTGGSYNEQFF. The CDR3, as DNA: TGTGCCAGCAGTGTTACGGGTGGGTCCTACAATGAGCAGTTCTTC.